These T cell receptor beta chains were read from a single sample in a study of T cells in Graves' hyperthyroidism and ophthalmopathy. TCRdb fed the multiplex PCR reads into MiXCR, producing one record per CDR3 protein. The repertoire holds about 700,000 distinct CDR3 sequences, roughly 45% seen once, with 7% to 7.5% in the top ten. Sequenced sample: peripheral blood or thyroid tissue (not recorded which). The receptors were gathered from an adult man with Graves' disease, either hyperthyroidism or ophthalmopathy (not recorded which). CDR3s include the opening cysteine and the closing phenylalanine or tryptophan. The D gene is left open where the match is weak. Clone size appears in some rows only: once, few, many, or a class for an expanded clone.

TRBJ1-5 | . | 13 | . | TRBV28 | TGTGCCAGCAGTCCAAATACCAATCAGCCCCAGCATTTT | CASSPNTNQPQHF
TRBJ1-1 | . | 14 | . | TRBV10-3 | TGTGCCATCAGTTGGTGGACACAGAACACTGAAGCTTTCTTT | CAISWWTQNTEAFF
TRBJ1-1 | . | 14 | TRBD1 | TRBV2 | TGTGCCAGCAGTGAAGGGACAGGGGAGGGTGAAGCTTTCTTT | CASSEGTGEGEAFF
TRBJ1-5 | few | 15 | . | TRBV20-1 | TGCAGTGCTAGATCCAGCCCGGGGAGCAATCAGCCCCAGCATTTT | CSARSSPGSNQPQHF
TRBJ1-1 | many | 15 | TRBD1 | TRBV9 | TGTGCCAGCAGCGCGACCGGGACAGGGAACACTGAAGCTTTCTTT | CASSATGTGNTEAFF
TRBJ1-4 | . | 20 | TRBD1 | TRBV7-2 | TGTGCCAGCAGCTTTCACGTCCCGGGACAGGGTCCGGGCCGATGGTTTCAACTGTTTTTT | CASSFHVPGQGPGRWFQLFF
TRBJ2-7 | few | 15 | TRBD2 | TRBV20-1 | TGCAGTGCTCTACGGGCTAGCGGGAGCCCAGACGAGCAGTACTTC | CSALRASGSPDEQYF
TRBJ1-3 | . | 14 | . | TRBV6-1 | TGTGCCAGCAGAAAAGGGGGCTCTGGAAACACCATATATTTT | CASRKGGSGNTIYF
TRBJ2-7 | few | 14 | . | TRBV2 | TGTGCCAGCAGCGAACCCGGTGGGAAGATGAAGCAGTACTTC | CASSEPGGKMKQYF
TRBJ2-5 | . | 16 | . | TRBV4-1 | TGCGCCAGCAGCCTTAACCCCGGGACCGACAAAGAGACCCAGTACTTC | CASSLNPGTDKETQYF
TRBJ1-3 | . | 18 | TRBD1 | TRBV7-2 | TGTGCCAGCAGTCGTATCCCGGGACAGGTCAACTCTGGAAACACCATATATTTT | CASSRIPGQVNSGNTIYF
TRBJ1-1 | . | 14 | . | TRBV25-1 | TGTGCCAGCAGTGACGCAAGCAGAAACACTGAAGCTTTCTTT | CASSDASRNTEAFF
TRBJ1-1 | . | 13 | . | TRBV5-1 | TGCGCCAGCCCCCGGTCGGGTGTGACTGAAGCTTTCTTT | CASPRSGVTEAFF
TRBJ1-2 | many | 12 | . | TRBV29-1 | TGCAGCGCCGATACTCAGGGGTACGGCTACACCTTC | CSADTQGYGYTF
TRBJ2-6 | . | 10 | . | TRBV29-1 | TGCAGCGTTGGATTGAACGTCCTGACTTTC | CSVGLNVLTF
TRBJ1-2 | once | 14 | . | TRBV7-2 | TGTGCCAGCAGCTTATGGGGATGGGGGAGCGGCTACACCTTC | CASSLWGWGSGYTF
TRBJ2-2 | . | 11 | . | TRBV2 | TGTGCCAGCAGTGAAGGGGGACAGCTGTTTTTT | CASSEGGQLFF
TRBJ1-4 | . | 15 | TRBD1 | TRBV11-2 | TGTGCCAGCAGCTTAGTCAGGGGGACTAATGAAAAACTGTTTTTT | CASSLVRGTNEKLFF
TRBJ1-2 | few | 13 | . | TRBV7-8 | TGTGCCAGCAGCTTAGAGTTGGTCTATGGCTACACCTTC | CASSLELVYGYTF
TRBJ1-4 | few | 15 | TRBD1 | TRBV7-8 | TGTGCCAGCAGCTTAGAGGGACAGGGAGATGAAAAACTGTTTTTT | CASSLEGQGDEKLFF
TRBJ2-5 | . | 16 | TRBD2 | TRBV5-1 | TGCGCCAGCAGCTCCGGGACTAGCGGAAACCAAGAGACCCAGTACTTC | CASSSGTSGNQETQYF
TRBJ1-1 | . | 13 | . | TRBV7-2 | TGCGCCAGCAGCCAAGGACGAGGCAATGAAGCTTTCTTT | CASSQGRGNEAFF
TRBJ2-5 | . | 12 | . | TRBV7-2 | TGTGCCAGCAGCGGGGCGCGAGAGACCCAGTACTTC | CASSGARETQYF